This T cell receptor beta chain was found in a study of CD8+CD57+ T cells in acquired aplastic anemia. Regarding this clonotype: Antigen: not known.

Notes on the study in general: Patients and controls had in common 25 to 35 CD8+ CDR3 sequences. Between the patient and control groups, CD8+ Simpson's diversity did not differ significantly.

Germline V gives CDR1 SGHTA, CDR2 FQGTGA. CDR3 length: 16 amino acids. The V and J ends lost 5 bases and 5 bases, in that order; junction bases with no gene match: 13. Genomic DNA served as template for TCR beta VDJ and CDR3 profiling. TCRdb itself ran the reads through MiXCR, one entry per CDR3 protein. The sample has 200,000 to 250,000 distinct CDR3 sequences, over 60% seen once. The specimen sequenced was sorted CD4+, CD8+, or CD8+CD57+ T cells (not recorded which) from PBMCs. V gene TRBV7-3 combines with J gene TRBJ2-5; 8 nucleotides align to TRBD2. This TCR was recovered from a human donor in good health. The CDR3 nucleotides are TGTGCCAGCAGCCCGTCCGCAGGCGGGGGGAGGGAGACCCAGTACTTC. Protein: CASSPSAGGGRETQYF.